This TCR beta chain comes out of a study of control samples from healthy donors and cancer patients. This CDR3 comprises 15 residues. In germline, CDR1 is SGHTA, CDR2 FQGNSA. The V and J ends lost 4 bases and 8 bases, in that order; junction bases with no gene match: 10. Some clones are missing from TCRdb's copy, which holds only in-frame ones; the method was immunoSEQ multiplex PCR. The sample shows about 160,000 clones, 70% to 90% of them seen only once. This receptor was identified in a man under 40 in good health. V usage is TRBV7-2 and J usage is TRBJ2-1, with 8 bases lining up with TRBD2. Sequencing was done on a sample of blood. The CDR3 DNA reads TGTGCCAGCAGCTCAGCGGGAGCGTCATACGATGAGCAGTTCTTC. It yields the protein CASSSAGASYDEQFF. The complete variable domain, with remaining parts taken from reference TRBV7-2 and TRBJ2-1, reads GAGVSQSPSNKVTEKGKDVELRCDPISGHTALYWYRQSLGQGLEFLIYFQGNSAPDKSGLPSDRFSAERTGGSVSTLTIQRTQQEDSAVYLCASSSAGASYDEQFFGPGTRLTVL.